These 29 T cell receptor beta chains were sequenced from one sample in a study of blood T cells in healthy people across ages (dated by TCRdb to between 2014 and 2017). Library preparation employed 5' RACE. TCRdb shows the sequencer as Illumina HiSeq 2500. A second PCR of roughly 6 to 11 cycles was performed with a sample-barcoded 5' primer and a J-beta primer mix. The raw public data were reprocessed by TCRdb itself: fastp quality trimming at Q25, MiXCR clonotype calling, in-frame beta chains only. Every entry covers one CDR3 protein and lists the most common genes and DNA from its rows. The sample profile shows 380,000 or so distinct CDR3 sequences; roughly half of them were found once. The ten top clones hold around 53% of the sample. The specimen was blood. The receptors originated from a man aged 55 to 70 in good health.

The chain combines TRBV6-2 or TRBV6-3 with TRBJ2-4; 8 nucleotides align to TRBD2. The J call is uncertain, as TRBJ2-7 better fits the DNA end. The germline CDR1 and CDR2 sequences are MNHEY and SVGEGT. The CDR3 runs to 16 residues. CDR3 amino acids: CASSQVRGGRRDEQYF. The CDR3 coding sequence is TGTGCCAGCAGCCAAGTTAGGGGCGGGAGGCGCGACGAGCAGTACTTC.

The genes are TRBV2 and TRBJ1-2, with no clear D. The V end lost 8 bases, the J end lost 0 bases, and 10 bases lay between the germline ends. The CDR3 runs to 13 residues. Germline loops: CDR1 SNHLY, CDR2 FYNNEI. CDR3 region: CASVYGTNYGYTF. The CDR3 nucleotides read TGTGCCAGCGTATACGGGACTAACTATGGCTACACCTTC.

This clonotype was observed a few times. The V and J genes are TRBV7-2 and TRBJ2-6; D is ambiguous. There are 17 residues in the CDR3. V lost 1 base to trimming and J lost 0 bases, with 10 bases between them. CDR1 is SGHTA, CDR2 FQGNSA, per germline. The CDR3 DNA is TGTGCCAGCAGCTTAGTCCCCCTCAGCTCTGGGGCCAACGTCCTGACTTTC. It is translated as CASSLVPLSSGANVLTF.

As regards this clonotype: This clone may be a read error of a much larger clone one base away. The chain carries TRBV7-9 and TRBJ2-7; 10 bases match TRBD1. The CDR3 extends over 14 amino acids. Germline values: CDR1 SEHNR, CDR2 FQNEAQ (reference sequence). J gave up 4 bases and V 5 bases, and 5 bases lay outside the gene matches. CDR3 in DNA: TGTGCCAGCAGCGCGACAGGGGGCGGGTACGAGCAGTACTTC. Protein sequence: CASSATGGGYEQYF.

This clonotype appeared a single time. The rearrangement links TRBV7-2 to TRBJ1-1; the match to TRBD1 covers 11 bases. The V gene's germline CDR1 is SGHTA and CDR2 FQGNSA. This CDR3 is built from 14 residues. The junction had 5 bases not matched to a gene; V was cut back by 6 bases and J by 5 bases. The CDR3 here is CASRLGTGGTEAFF. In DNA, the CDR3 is TGTGCCAGCAGACTAGGGACAGGGGGGACTGAAGCTTTCTTT. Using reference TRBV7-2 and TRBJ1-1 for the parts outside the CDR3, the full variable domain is GAGVSQSPSNKVTEKGKDVELRCDPISGHTALYWYRQSLGQGLEFLIYFQGNSAPDKSGLPSDRFSAERTGGSVSTLTIQRTQQEDSAVYLCASRLGTGGTEAFFGQGTRLTVV.

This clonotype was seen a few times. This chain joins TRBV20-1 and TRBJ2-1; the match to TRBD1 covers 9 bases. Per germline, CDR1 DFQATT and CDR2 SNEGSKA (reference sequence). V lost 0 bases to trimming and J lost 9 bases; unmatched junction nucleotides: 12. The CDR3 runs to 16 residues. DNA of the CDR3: TGCAGTGCTAGAGACCCTAAGGGACAGGGATATAGTGAGCAGTTCTTC. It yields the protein CSARDPKGQGYSEQFF.

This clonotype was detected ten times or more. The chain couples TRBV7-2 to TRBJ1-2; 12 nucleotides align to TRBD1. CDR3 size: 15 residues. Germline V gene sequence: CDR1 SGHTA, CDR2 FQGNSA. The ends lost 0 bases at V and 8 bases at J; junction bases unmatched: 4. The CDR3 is CASSLAGQGAGGYTF. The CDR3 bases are TGTGCCAGCAGCTTAGCGGGACAGGGGGCTGGAGGCTACACCTTC. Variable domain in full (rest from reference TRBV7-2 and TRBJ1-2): GAGVSQSPSNKVTEKGKDVELRCDPISGHTALYWYRQSLGQGLEFLIYFQGNSAPDKSGLPSDRFSAERTGGSVSTLTIQRTQQEDSAVYLCASSLAGQGAGGYTFGSGTRLTVV.

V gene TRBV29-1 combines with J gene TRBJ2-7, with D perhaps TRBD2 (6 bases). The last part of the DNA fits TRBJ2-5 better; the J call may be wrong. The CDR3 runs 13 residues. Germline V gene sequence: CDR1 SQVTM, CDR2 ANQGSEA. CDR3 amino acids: CSVEEGKRETQYF. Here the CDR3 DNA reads TGCAGCGTTGAGGAGGGAAAGAGGGAGACCCAGTACTTC.

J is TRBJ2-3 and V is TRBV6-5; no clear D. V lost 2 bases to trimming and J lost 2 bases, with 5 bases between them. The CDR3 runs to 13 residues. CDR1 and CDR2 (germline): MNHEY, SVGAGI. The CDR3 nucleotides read TGTGCCAGCAGTTACCGATTCACAGATACGCAGTATTTT. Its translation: CASSYRFTDTQYF.

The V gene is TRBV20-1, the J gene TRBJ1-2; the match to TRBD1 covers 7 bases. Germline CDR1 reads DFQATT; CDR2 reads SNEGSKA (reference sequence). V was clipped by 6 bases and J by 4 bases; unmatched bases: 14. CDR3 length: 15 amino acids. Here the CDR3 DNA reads TGCAGTGCCGCCCGGTGGGACAGAAGGACCTATGGCTACACCTTC. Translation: CSAARWDRRTYGYTF.

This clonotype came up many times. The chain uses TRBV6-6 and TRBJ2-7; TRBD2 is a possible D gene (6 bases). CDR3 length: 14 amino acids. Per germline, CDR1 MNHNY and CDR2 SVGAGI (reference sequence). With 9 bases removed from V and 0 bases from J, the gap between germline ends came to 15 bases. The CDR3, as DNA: TGTGCCAGTTATGAGGGAGGTAGCTCCTACGAGCAGTACTTC. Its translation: CASYEGGSSYEQYF.

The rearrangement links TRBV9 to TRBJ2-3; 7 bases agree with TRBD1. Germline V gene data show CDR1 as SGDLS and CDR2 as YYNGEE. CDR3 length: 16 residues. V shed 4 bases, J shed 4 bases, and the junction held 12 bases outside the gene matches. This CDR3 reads CASSPTGSSLSDTQYF. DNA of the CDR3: TGTGCCAGCAGCCCGACAGGGAGTTCGCTTTCAGATACGCAGTATTTT.

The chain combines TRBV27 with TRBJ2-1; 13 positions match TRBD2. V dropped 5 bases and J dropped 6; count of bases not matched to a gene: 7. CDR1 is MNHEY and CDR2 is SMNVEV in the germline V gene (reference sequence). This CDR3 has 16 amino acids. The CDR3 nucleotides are TGTGCCAGCAGTCCCGCTGGACTAGCGGGGGTCAATGAGCAGTTCTTC. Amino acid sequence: CASSPAGLAGVNEQFF.

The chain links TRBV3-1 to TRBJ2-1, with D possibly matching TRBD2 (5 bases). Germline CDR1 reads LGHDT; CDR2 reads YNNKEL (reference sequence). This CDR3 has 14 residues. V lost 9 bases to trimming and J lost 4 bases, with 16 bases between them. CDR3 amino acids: CARLPGVLYNEQFF. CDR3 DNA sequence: TGTGCCAGACTACCCGGGGTTTTATACAATGAGCAGTTCTTC.

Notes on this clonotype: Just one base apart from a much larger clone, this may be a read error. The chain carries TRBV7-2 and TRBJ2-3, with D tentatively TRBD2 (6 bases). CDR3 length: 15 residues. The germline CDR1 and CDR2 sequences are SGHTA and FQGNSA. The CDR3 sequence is CASSLASLNTETQYF. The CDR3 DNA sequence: TGTGCCAGCAGCCTAGCGTCCCTGAACACAGAGACGCAGTATTTT.

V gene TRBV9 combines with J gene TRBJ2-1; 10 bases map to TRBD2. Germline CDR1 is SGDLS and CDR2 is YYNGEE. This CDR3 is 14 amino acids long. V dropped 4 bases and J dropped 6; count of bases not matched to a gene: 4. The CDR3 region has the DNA TGTGCCAGCAGCACGACTAGCGGGTCCAATGAGCAGTTCTTC. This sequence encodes CASSTTSGSNEQFF.

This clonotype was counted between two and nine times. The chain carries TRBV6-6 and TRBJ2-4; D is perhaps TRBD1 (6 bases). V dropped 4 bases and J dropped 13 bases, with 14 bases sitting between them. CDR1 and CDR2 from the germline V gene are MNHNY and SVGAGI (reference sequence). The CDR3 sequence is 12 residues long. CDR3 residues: CASSSGQGEQYF. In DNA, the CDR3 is TGTGCCAGCAGTTCGGGACAAGGGGAGCAGTACTTC.

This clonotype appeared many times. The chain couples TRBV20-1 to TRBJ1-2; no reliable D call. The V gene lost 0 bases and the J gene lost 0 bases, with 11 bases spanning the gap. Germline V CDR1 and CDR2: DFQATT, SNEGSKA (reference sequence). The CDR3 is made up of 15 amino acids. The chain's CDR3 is CSARDRAGSNYGYTF. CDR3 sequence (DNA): TGCAGTGCTAGAGATAGGGCAGGTTCTAACTATGGCTACACCTTC.

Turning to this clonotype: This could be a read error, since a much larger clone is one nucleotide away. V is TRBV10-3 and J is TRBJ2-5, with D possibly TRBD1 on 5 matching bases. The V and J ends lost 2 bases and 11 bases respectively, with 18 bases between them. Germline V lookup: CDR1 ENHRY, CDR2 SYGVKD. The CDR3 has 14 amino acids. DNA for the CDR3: TGTGCCATCAGTGAGGACAGCAACTCCTACAAGCAGTACTTC. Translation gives CAISEDSNSYKQYF.

This CDR3 reads CASCFPRGGGSSADNEQFF. In DNA, the CDR3 is TGTGCCAGCTGCTTCCCCAGAGGTGGGGGGTCTAGCGCTGACAATGAGCAGTTCTTC. The chain uses TRBV28 and TRBJ2-1; tentatively, D is TRBD2 (6 bases). Deletions cut 8 bases from V and 5 bases from J, with 31 bases between. The CDR3 has 19 amino acids. Germline assignment: CDR1 MDHEN and CDR2 SYDVKM.

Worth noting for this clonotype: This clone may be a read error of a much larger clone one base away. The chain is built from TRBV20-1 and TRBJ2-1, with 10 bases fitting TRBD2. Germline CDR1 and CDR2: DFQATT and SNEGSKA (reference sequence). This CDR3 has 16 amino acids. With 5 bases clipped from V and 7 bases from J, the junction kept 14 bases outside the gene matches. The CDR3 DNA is TGCAGTGCTGGTTCACCGGGAGCGGGAGGGCTTAATGAGCAGTTCTTC. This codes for CSAGSPGAGGLNEQFF.

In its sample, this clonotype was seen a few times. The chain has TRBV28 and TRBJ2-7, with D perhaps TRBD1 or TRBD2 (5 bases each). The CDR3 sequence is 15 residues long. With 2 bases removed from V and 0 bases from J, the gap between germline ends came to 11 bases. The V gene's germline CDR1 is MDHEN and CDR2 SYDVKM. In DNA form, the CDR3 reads TGTGCCAGCAGTTTAACCGGGACGGTCTCCTACGAGCAGTACTTC. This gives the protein CASSLTGTVSYEQYF.

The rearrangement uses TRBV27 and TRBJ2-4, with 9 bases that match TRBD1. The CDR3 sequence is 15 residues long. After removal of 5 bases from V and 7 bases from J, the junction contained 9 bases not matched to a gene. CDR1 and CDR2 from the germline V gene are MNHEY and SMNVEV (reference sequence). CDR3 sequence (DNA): TGTGCCAGCAGTATGGGGGGGACAGGGTCGAACATTCAGTACTTC. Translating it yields CASSMGGTGSNIQYF.

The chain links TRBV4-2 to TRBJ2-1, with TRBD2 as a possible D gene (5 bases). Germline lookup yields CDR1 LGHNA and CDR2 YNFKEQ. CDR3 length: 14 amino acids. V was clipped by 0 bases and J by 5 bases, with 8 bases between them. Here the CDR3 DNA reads TGTGCCAGCAGCCAAGATAGCGTGCACAATGAGCAGTTCTTC. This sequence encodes CASSQDSVHNEQFF.

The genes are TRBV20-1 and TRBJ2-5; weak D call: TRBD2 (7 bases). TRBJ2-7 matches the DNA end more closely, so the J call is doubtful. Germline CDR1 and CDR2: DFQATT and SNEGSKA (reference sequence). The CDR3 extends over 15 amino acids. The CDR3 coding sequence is TGCAGTGCTAGACCGTCGACGGGGGGCATCGACGAGCAGTACTTC. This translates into CSARPSTGGIDEQYF.

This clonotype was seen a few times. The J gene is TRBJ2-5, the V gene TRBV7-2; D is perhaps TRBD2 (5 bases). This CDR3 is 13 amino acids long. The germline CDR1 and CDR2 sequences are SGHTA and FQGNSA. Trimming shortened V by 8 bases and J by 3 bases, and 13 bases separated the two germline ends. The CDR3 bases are TGTGCCAGCGCCTTCGCGGGCAAAGAGACCCAGTACTTC. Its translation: CASAFAGKETQYF.

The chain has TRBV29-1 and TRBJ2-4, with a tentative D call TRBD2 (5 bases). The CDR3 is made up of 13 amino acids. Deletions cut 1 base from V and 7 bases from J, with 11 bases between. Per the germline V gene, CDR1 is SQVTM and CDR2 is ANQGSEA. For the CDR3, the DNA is TGCAGCGTTGAAGTTTCCCGGGGTAACATTCAGTACTTC. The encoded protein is CSVEVSRGNIQYF.

The CDR3 loop is CASSQGGGSTDTQYF. Written as DNA, the CDR3 is TGTGCCAGCTCTCAGGGCGGGGGCAGCACAGATACGCAGTATTTT. The V gene is TRBV28, the J gene TRBJ2-3; D is possibly TRBD2 (7 bases). The germline V gene encodes CDR1 MDHEN and CDR2 SYDVKM. Deletions cut 8 bases from V and 0 bases from J, with 15 bases between. This CDR3 is built from 15 residues.

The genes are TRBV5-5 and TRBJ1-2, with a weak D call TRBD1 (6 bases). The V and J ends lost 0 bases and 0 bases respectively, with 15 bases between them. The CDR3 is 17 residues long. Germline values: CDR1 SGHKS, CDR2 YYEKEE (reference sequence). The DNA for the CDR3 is TGTGCCAGCAGCTTGGTAGCGACAGGAGGGGCTAACTATGGCTACACCTTC. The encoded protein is CASSLVATGGANYGYTF.